One and the same sample provided the 19 T cell receptor beta chains below, sequenced in a study of T cells after yellow fever vaccination. TCRdb itself ran the 5' RACE reads through MiXCR, one entry per CDR3 protein. The data contain about 320,000 distinct CDR3 sequences, around 13% of them singletons. This specimen was CD4+ T cells sorted from PBMCs, taken 15 days after the yellow fever booster vaccination. The origin of the receptors is a man younger than 30 who received the YFV17D yellow fever vaccine.

This clonotype was observed a few times. This chain joins TRBV5-4 and TRBJ2-1, with a possible D match to TRBD1 (6 bases). V gave up 5 bases and J gave up 0 bases, with 12 bases separating them. The CDR3 has 15 amino acids. Germline lookup yields CDR1 SGHNT and CDR2 YYREEE (reference sequence). The CDR3 is CASSRTGSSYNEQFF. The DNA for the CDR3 is TGTGCCAGCAGTAGAACAGGGAGCTCCTACAATGAGCAGTTCTTC.

This clonotype was recorded a few times. The chain links TRBV6-5 to TRBJ2-2; D is possibly TRBD2 (5 bases). Trimming took 3 bases from V and 6 from J, leaving 11 bases between them. This CDR3 is built from 14 residues. Germline assignment: CDR1 MNHEY and CDR2 SVGAGI. CDR3 region: CASSYGQEAGELFF. CDR3 DNA sequence: TGTGCCAGCAGTTATGGGCAGGAGGCCGGGGAGCTGTTTTTT.

This clonotype appeared a few times. The chain employs TRBV11-2 and TRBJ2-1; 10 nucleotides align to TRBD2. Germline values: CDR1 SGHAT, CDR2 FQNNGV. Trimming removed 5 bases from V and 7 bases from J; junction bases left unmatched: 11. The CDR3 length is 16 residues. This CDR3 is CASSPGSGGAVNEQFF. The CDR3 region has the DNA TGTGCCAGCAGCCCCGGGAGCGGGGGGGCCGTGAATGAGCAGTTCTTC.

V usage is TRBV7-3 and J usage is TRBJ2-2; D call uncertain. Trimming removed 2 bases at V and 0 bases at J, with 10 bases between. Germline CDR1 reads SGHTA; CDR2 reads FQGTGA. The CDR3 is made up of 16 amino acids. Written as DNA, the CDR3 is TGTGCCAGCAGCTTATTTTCCCTTGCGAACACCGGGGAGCTGTTTTTT. As protein: CASSLFSLANTGELFF.

This clonotype was seen many times. V and J are TRBV2 and TRBJ2-2, with D possibly being TRBD1 (6 bases). The CDR3 runs to 16 residues. Germline assignment: CDR1 SNHLY and CDR2 FYNNEI. V was pared by 5 bases and J by 7 bases, with 20 bases between. The DNA for the CDR3 is TGTGCCAGCAGTATGGGACAACCCGGGATGGGCGGGGAGCTGTTTTTT. Residues: CASSMGQPGMGGELFF. Supplemented by reference TRBV2 and TRBJ2-2, the full variable domain reads EPEVTQTPSHQVTQMGQEVILRCVPISNHLYFYWYRQILGQKVEFLVSFYNNEISEKSEIFDDQFSVERPDGSNFTLKIRSTKLEDSAMYFCASSMGQPGMGGELFFGEGSRLTVL.

CDR3 nucleotides: TGTGCCAGCAGCATGGAGGTGAACACCGGGGAGCTGTTTTTT. Its translation is CASSMEVNTGELFF. The chain couples TRBV12-3 or TRBV12-4 to TRBJ2-2, with D maybe TRBD2 (5 bases). CDR3 size: 14 residues. Trimming left V 6 bases short and J 1 base short, with 9 bases between.

This clonotype was observed many times. V gene TRBV7-6 combines with J gene TRBJ2-1; TRBD2 matches 14 bases. V shed 5 bases and J 1 base; nucleotides not matched to a gene: 13. The CDR3 spans 20 residues. Germline lookup yields CDR1 SGHVS and CDR2 FNYEAQ. The CDR3 loop reads CASSPRLAGGLLSSYNEQFF. The CDR3 nucleotides read TGTGCCAGCAGCCCCCGACTAGCGGGGGGGCTGCTCTCGTCCTACAATGAGCAGTTCTTC.

V and J are TRBV11-2 and TRBJ1-5, with 8 bases lining up with TRBD1. The V gene end was trimmed by 1 base and the J gene end by 5 bases; junction bases not matched to a gene: 4. Germline V lookup: CDR1 SGHAT, CDR2 FQNNGV. CDR3 size: 15 residues. Written as DNA, the CDR3 is TGTGCCAGCAGCTTAGGGACAGGGAGGTATCAGCCCCAGCATTTT. This sequence encodes CASSLGTGRYQPQHF.

This clonotype was found a few times. The chain uses TRBV28 and TRBJ2-3; D might be TRBD2 (6 bases). From germline, CDR1 is MDHEN and CDR2 SYDVKM. The CDR3 loop spans 15 amino acids. The V and J ends lost 7 bases and 6 bases respectively, with 20 bases between them. Written as DNA, the CDR3 is TGTGCCAGCATAGGAGGGGCCGGATCCTCCGATACGCAGTATTTT. This codes for CASIGGAGSSDTQYF.

In this sample, this clonotype turned up a few times. This chain links TRBV4-3 with TRBJ2-7; TRBD2 agrees at 10 bases. Unmatched junction bases numbered 4, after V lost 4 bases and J lost 1 base. Germline V gene lookup returns CDR1 LGHNA and CDR2 YSLEER. CDR3 length: 15 residues. The CDR3 loop reads CASSLGAGGSYEQYF. The CDR3 DNA follows: TGCGCCAGCAGCCTGGGAGCGGGGGGGTCCTACGAGCAGTACTTC.

This clonotype was seen more than once but under ten times. The genes are TRBV15 and TRBJ2-3, with D perhaps TRBD2 (6 bases). The CDR3 loop spans 17 amino acids. V lost 0 bases to trimming and J lost 5 bases, with 18 bases between them. Germline V gene sequence: CDR1 LNHNV, CDR2 YYDKDF (reference sequence). The CDR3 loop is CATSRDEAGLGRDTQYF. DNA for the CDR3: TGTGCCACCAGCAGAGATGAGGCGGGGCTTGGGAGAGATACGCAGTATTTT.

The V and J genes are TRBV3-1 and TRBJ1-1; D remains ambiguous. The CDR3 loop spans 16 amino acids. Trimming removed 0 bases at V and 0 bases at J, with 11 bases between. Germline V gene lookup returns CDR1 LGHDT and CDR2 YNNKEL (reference sequence). The CDR3 sequence is CASSQDFQHLNTEAFF. The DNA of the CDR3 is TGTGCCAGCAGCCAAGATTTTCAGCATTTGAACACTGAAGCTTTCTTT.

This clonotype was detected a few times. This rearrangement joins TRBV21-1 to TRBJ2-1; TRBD2 is the table's D call, not checked against the DNA. TRBV21-1 is designated a pseudogene. The CDR3 spans 15 residues. Here the CDR3 reads CASSKTPEGSNEQFF. In nucleotides, the CDR3 is TGTGCCAGCAGCAAAACGCCTGAGGGATCCAATGAGCAGTTCTTC.

V and J are TRBV4-2 and TRBJ1-4, with D tentatively TRBD1 (5 bases). The CDR3 length is 15 residues. The V end was cut by 2 bases, the J end by 7 bases, with 14 bases between. Germline CDR1 is LGHNA and CDR2 is YNFKEQ. The CDR3 here is CASSQFLGGSEKLFF. In DNA form, the CDR3 reads TGTGCCAGCAGCCAATTTCTGGGGGGGAGTGAAAAACTGTTTTTT.

Only a few counts were recorded for this clonotype. The V and J genes are TRBV23-1 and TRBJ2-6; no definite D call. TRBV23-1 is filed as an ORF, its function uncertain. V was pared by 6 bases and J by 5 bases, with 20 bases between. CDR3 length equals 17 residues. The CDR3 DNA sequence: TGCGCCAGCAGCTTAATATTCTCCGGGCAATGGGCCAACGTCCTGACTTTC. This encodes CASSLIFSGQWANVLTF.

CDR3 DNA: TGCGCCAGCAGCCAAGATGCCCGGGAACGGTTCTTC. It specifies CASSQDARERFF. The chain is built from TRBV4-3 and TRBJ2-1, with a possible D match to TRBD2 (5 bases). The CDR3 has 12 amino acids. V was pared by 0 bases and J by 15 bases, with 12 bases between. Germline assignment: CDR1 LGHNA and CDR2 YSLEER.

The table lists this clonotype with a few counts. V and J are TRBV10-3 and TRBJ1-2, with D hard to call. CDR1 ENHRY and CDR2 SYGVKD come from the germline V gene. The CDR3 totals 16 residues. Trimming left V 6 bases short and J 2 bases short, with 19 bases between. The CDR3 reads CAIRESARNENYGYTF. The CDR3 DNA reads as TGTGCCATCAGAGAATCCGCCAGGAACGAGAACTATGGCTACACCTTC.

This sequence joins TRBV4-2 and TRBJ2-1, with a possible D match to TRBD1 (6 bases). Trimming stripped 2 bases from V and 8 bases from J, with 16 bases between. There are 15 residues in the CDR3. Germline lookup yields CDR1 LGHNA and CDR2 YNFKEQ. The CDR3 nucleotides are TGTGCCAGCAGCCAACTTTTGTCTGGGGGCCATGAGCAGTTCTTC. It is translated as CASSQLLSGGHEQFF.

The chain links TRBV10-3 to TRBJ1-1; TRBD1 agrees at 9 bases. V lost 10 bases and J lost 1; bases outside the gene matches: 7. The CDR3 is 14 residues long. Looked up from germline, CDR1 is ENHRY and CDR2 is SYGVKD. Written as DNA, the CDR3 is TGTGCCACGGTACAGGGGGCGCAGAACACTGAAGCTTTCTTT. Protein: CATVQGAQNTEAFF.